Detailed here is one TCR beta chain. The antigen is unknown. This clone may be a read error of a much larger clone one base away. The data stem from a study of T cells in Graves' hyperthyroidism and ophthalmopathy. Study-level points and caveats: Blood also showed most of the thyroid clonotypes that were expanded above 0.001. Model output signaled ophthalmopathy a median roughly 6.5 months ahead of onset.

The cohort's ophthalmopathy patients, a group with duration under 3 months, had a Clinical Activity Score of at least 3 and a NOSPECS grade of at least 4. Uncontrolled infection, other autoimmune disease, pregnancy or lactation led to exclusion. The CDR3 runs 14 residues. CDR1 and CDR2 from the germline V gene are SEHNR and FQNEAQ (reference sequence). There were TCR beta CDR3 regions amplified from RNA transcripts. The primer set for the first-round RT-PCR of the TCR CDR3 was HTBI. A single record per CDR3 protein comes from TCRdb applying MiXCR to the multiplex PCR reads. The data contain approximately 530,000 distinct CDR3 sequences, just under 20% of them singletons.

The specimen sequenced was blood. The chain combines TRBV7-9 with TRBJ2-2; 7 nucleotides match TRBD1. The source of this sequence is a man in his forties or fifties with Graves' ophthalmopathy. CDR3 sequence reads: CAGSWDRNTGELFF. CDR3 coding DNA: TGTGCCGGCAGCTGGGACAGGAACACCGGGGAGCTGTTTTTT.